These T cell receptor beta chains were read from a single sample in a study of cytomegalovirus exposure and HLA in healthy donors. Only in-frame clones appear in the TCRdb table, and some are missing; sequencing was by immunoSEQ multiplex PCR. The sample has 90,000 to 150,000 clones, 76% seen once. The sequenced sample consisted of PBMCs. The receptors here all came from a middle-aged woman in good health and CMV-seropositive. Each CDR3 is given with its conserved first and last residue. The D gene is left open where the match is weak. Clone size is stated in some rows and not others, as once, few, many or a class when expanded.

J | D | V | size | DNA | CDR3
TRBJ2-1 | . | TRBV2 | . | TGTGCCAGCACCCTAGTGGGGGCCTGGCAGTTCTTC | CASTLVGAWQFF
TRBJ2-2 | . | TRBV30 | . | TGTGCCTGGAGTAGGACACCCACCGGGGAGCTGTTTTTT | CAWSRTPTGELFF
TRBJ2-7 | . | TRBV6-5 | . | TGTGCCAGCAGCCCCGGAGTAGGGGGCGAGCAGTACTTC | CASSPGVGGEQYF
TRBJ2-7 | TRBD1 | TRBV2 | . | TGTGCCAGCAGTGTCCAGGGGGCGGCCTACGAGCAGTACTTC | CASSVQGAAYEQYF
TRBJ2-1 | . | TRBV25-1 | . | TGTGCCAGCAGTGAACCCTACAGGGAAGGAAAGCAGTTCTTC | CASSEPYREGKQFF
TRBJ2-6 | . | TRBV5-1 | few | TGCGCCAGCAGCTTGGCCGGGGTCGGCTCTGGGGCCAACGTCCTGACTTTC | CASSLAGVGSGANVLTF
TRBJ1-6 | . | TRBV9 | . | TGTGCCAGCAGCGTAGATGCGGCCGGGAGGAATTCACCCCTCCACTTT | CASSVDAAGRNSPLHF
TRBJ1-5 | . | TRBV30 | few | TGTGCCTGGAATCCCTGGGGAGCCGGTGGGCCCCAGCATTTT | CAWNPWGAGGPQHF
TRBJ2-7 | TRBD2 | TRBV5-4 | . | TGTGCCAGCAGCCCCAGACTAGCGGGGGGGAGCGAGCAGTACTTC | CASSPRLAGGSEQYF
TRBJ1-6 | . | TRBV5-4 | . | TGTGCCAGCACCCCCGGTGAGGGGGGGAATTATAATTCACCCCTCCACTTT | CASTPGEGGNYNSPLHF
TRBJ1-2 | . | TRBV30 | . | TGTGCCTGGAATAGAGGTGCGGGGGCATCTGGCTACACCTTC | CAWNRGAGASGYTF
TRBJ1-1 | TRBD1 | TRBV5-6 | few | TGTGCCAGCAGCTGGGGGACAGGGCGCACTGAAGCTTTCTTT | CASSWGTGRTEAFF
TRBJ2-7 | . | TRBV7-2 | . | TGTGCCAGCAGCTTATTCGGGGGACCCAGCGGCTACGAGCAGTACTTC | CASSLFGGPSGYEQYF
TRBJ1-1 | . | TRBV6-5 | . | TGTGCCAGCAGTTACTCACAGCTCATGAACACTGAAGCTTTCTTT | CASSYSQLMNTEAFF
TRBJ2-7 | TRBD1 | TRBV5-4 | . | TGTGCCAGCAGCCTCGGAACAGGGGGCTCGCGGTACGAGCAGTACTTC | CASSLGTGGSRYEQYF
TRBJ2-3 | . | TRBV20-1 | . | TGCATAGCGACTAGCACAGATACGCAGTATTTT | CIATSTDTQYF
TRBJ1-5 | . | TRBV6-1 | . | TGTGCCAGCACCCCGGTTTTCCCGAATCAGCCCCAGCATTTT | CASTPVFPNQPQHF
TRBJ1-5 | . | TRBV4-1 | . | TGCGCCAGCAGCCAGGGAGTCTTGAGGACAGCAAATCAGCCCCAGCATTTT | CASSQGVLRTANQPQHF
TRBJ2-3 | . | TRBV2 | . | TGTGCCAGCAGTCCTCGGGGGGCCAGTAGCACAGATACGCAGTATTTT | CASSPRGASSTDTQYF
TRBJ1-4 | . | TRBV7-2 | . | TGTGCCAGCAGCCGGCTAGGGGCGAATGAAAAACTGTTTTTT | CASSRLGANEKLFF
TRBJ2-7 | . | TRBV7-9 | . | TGTGCCAGCAGCTTTATTGGGGGCGGGCCTGGCGAGCAGTACTTC | CASSFIGGGPGEQYF